This record concerns one T cell receptor beta chain sequence. cDNA came from approximately 0.5 to 1 ug RNA primed by random hexamers. An immunoSEQ multiplex PCR generated amplified TCR beta CDR3 products spanning 54 Vbeta and 13 Jbeta. TCRdb itself ran the immunoSEQ multiplex PCR reads through MiXCR, one entry per CDR3 protein. Here the sample spans under 90,000 distinct CDR3 sequences, approximately 94% being singletons. This record comes from a study of CD8 T cells in Susac syndrome. CDR1 is LGHNA, CDR2 YNFKEQ, per germline. Trimming removed 4 bases at V and 9 bases at J, with 15 bases between. The CDR3 loop spans 13 amino acids.

The genes are TRBV4-2 and TRBJ2-5; D is possibly TRBD2 (6 bases). The clonotype comes from a human donor with Susac syndrome. The sample was CD4+ T cells from PBMCs. CDR3 DNA: TGTGCCAGCAGCCGCGGGGCTGTGGAGGCCCAGTACTTC. Translating it yields CASSRGAVEAQYF.